This T cell receptor (beta chain) was sequenced in a study of yellow fever vaccine responses in identical twins. TCRdb used MiXCR to reprocess the RT-PCR reads, holding one entry per CDR3 protein. Of under 9,000 distinct CDR3 sequences in the sample, 65% to 85% were seen once. The clonotype was recovered from a woman in her late teens or twenties who received the yellow fever vaccine. The sample consisted of T cells from blood (PBMCs), unsorted or a sorted subset (not recorded which), taken before or after yellow fever vaccination (not recorded which).

The DNA of the CDR3 is TGTGCCAGCAGCATCCAAAGGACAGGGACAGAGACCCAGTACTTC. It encodes CASSIQRTGTETQYF. The chain joins TRBV7-9 to TRBJ2-5; 8 bases are shared with TRBD1. This CDR3 contains 15 residues. Germline CDR1 is SEHNR and CDR2 is FQNEAQ (reference sequence). The trim removed 5 bases at V and 4 bases at J, leaving 9 bases unmatched. The whole variable domain, remainder taken from reference TRBV7-9 and TRBJ2-5, is DTGVSQNPRHKITKRGQNVTFRCDPISEHNRLYWYRQTLGQGPEFLTYFQNEAQLEKSRLLSDRFSAERPKGSFSTLEIQRTEQGDSAMYLCASSIQRTGTETQYFGPGTRLLVL.